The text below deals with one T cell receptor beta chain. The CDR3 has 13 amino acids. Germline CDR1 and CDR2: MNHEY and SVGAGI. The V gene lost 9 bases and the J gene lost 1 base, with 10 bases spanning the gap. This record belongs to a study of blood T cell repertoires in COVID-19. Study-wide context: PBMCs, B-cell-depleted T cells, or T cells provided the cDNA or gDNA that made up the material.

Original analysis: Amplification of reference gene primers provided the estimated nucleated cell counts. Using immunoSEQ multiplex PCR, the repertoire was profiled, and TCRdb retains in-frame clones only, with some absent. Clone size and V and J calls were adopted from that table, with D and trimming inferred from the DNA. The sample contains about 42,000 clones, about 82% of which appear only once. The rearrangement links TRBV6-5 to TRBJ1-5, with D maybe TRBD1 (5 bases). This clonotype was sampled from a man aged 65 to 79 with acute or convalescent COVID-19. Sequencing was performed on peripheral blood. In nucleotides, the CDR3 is TGTGCCAGTGGGGGGGAAAGCAATCAGCCCCAGCATTTT. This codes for CASGGESNQPQHF.